This T cell receptor beta chain was captured in a study of beta chain features in type 1 diabetes. cDNA synthesis used the whole RNA isolate, giving expressed TCRB sequences. Produced via immunoSEQ multiplex PCR; TCRdb's table is partial and in-frame only. The sample comprises hundreds of thousands of clones, around 15% of which are singletons, and 0.035% to 0.045% rests with the top ten. The V and J ends lost 5 bases and 6 bases, in that order; junction bases with no gene match: 5. There are 14 residues in the CDR3. The V gene's germline CDR1 is LNHDA and CDR2 SQIVND (reference sequence). Study-level results: Type 1 diabetes patients had moderately but significantly shorter TCRB CDR3s in all four CD4+ subsets.

For this clone: Its antigen is unidentified.

This TCR derives from a man aged 18 to 35 with type 1 diabetes. Material: naive CD4+ T cells from blood. The gene calls are TRBV19 and TRBJ2-3; TRBD1 matches 10 bases. The CDR3 nucleotides read TGTGCCAGTAGTGGGGGACAGGGGAGGGATACGCAGTATTTT. Translated, it gives CASSGGQGRDTQYF.